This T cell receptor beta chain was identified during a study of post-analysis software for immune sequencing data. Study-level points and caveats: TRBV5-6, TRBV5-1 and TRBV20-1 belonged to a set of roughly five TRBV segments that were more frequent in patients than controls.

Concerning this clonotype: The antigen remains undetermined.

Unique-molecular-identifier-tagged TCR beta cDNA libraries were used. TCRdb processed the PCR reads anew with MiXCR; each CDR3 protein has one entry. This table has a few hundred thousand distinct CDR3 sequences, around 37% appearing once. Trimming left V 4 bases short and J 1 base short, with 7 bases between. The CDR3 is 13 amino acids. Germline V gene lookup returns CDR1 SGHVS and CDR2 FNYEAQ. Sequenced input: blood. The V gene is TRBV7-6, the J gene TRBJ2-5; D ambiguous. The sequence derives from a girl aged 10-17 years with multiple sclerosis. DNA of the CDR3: TGTGCCAGCAGCTCAGTCGCCCAAGAGACCCAGTACTTC. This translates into CASSSVAQETQYF. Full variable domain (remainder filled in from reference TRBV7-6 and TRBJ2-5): GAGVSQSPRYKVTKRGQDVALRCDPISGHVSLYWYRQALGQGPEFLTYFNYEAQQDKSGLPNDRFSAERPEGSISTLTIQRTEQRDSAMYRCASSSVAQETQYFGPGTRLLVL.